This record looks at one TCR beta chain sequence and its context. Its target is not known. The data are from a study of cytomegalovirus exposure and HLA in healthy donors. This PCR relied on a set of 60 Vbeta primers and 13 Jbeta primers. Sequencing was performed with immunoSEQ multiplex PCR; in TCRdb, only in-frame clones are kept and a portion is missing. The sample yields 82,000 or so clones, roughly a tenth seen once. CDR1 is SGHRS and CDR2 is YFSETQ in the germline V gene. J lost 1 base, V lost 2 bases, and 1 base had no gene match. CDR3 size: 14 residues. General study points: Analysis performed later showed TCR beta chains linked to HLA being more clonally expanded than equally common others. Prediction of most subjects' HLA-A and HLA-B alleles by TCR beta sequences was reportedly accurate.

Input material: PBMCs. This chain joins TRBV5-1 and TRBJ1-1; TRBD1 agrees at 8 bases. This TCR was recovered from a man in his 60s in good health and CMV-seropositive. In nucleotides, the CDR3 is TGCGCCAGCAGCTTCGACAGGGGGAACACTGAAGCTTTCTTT. Protein: CASSFDRGNTEAFF.